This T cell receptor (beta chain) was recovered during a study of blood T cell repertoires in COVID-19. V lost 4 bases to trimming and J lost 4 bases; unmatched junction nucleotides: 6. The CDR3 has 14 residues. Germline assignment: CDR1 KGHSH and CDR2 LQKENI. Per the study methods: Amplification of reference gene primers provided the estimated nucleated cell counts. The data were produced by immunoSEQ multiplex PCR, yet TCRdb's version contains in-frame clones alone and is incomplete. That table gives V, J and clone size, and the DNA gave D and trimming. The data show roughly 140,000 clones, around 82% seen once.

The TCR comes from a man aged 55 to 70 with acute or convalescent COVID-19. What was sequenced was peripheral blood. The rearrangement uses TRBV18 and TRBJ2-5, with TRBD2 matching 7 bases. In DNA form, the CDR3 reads TGTGCCAGCTCACAAAATATAGCGGGAGAGACCCAGTACTTC. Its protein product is CASSQNIAGETQYF.